The clone carrying this TCR beta chain was detected only a few times. The antigen is unknown. Germline V lookup: CDR1 SGHRS, CDR2 YFSETQ. The V and J ends lost 0 bases and 3 bases, in that order; junction bases with no gene match: 1. The CDR3 is 14 amino acids. The data stem from a study of beta chain features in type 1 diabetes. The study, taken as a whole, reports: Among patients with Type 1 diabetes, TCRB CDR3s were moderately but significantly shorter in every one of the four CD4+ subsets.

All of the isolated RNA was reverse transcribed, so expressed TCRB transcripts were sequenced. Generated by immunoSEQ multiplex PCR, the TCRdb table keeps only in-frame clones and is missing some. The sample includes roughly 260,000 clones, about 11% of them seen just once. The receptor's source is a young man with type 1 diabetes. Material for sequencing was naive CD4+ T cells from blood. This chain joins TRBV5-1 and TRBJ2-7; 9 bases map to TRBD2. The CDR3 DNA reads TGCGCCAGCAGCTTGGAGCGGGGGGACTACGAGCAGTACTTC. This gives the protein CASSLERGDYEQYF.